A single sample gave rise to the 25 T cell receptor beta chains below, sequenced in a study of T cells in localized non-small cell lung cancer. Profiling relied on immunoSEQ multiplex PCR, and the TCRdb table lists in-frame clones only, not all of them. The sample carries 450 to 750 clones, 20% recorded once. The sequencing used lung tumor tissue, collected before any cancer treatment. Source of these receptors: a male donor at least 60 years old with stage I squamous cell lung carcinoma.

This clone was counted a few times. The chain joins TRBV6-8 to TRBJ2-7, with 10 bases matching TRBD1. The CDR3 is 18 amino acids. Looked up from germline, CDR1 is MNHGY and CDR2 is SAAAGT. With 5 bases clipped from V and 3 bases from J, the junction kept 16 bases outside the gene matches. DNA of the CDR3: TGTGCCAGCAGTGAGACGGGACAGGGGAACCCCTTTATCTACGAGCAGTACGTC. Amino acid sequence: CASSETGQGNPFIYEQYV.

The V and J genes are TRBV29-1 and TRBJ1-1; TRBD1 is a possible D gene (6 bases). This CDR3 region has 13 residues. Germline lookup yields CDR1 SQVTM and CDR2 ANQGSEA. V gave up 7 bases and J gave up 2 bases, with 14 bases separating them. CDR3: CSGYRARNTEAFF. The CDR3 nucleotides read TGCAGCGGATACAGGGCGAGAAACACTGAAGCTTTCTTT.

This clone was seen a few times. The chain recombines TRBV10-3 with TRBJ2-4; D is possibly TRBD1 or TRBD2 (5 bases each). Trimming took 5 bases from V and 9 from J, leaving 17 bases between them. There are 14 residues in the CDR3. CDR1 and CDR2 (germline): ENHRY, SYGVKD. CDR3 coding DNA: TGTGCCATCAGTTCCCCGGGACCAGGCGGCATTCAGTACTTC. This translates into CAISSPGPGGIQYF.

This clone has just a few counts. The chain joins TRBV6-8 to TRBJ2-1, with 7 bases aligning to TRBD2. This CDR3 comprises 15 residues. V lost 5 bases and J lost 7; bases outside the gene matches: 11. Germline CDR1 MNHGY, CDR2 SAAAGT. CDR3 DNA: TGTGCCAGCAGTGAGGTGGGAGGGGACGGGAATGAGCAGTTCTTC. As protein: CASSEVGGDGNEQFF.

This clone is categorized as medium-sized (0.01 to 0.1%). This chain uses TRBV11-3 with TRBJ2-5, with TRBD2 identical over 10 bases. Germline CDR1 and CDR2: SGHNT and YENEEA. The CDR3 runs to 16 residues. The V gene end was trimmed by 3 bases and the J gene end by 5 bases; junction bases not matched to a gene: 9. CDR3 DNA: TGTGCCAGCAGCTTGGAATTAGCGGGAGGTCGGGAGACCCAGTACTTC. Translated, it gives CASSLELAGGRETQYF.

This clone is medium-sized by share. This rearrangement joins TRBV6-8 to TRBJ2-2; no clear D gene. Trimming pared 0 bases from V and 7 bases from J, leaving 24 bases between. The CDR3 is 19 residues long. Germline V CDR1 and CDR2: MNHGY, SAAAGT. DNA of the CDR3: TGTGCCAGCAGTTACTCGATGGGTGTTAAGGCCTACCAGGTCGGGGAGCTGTTTTTT. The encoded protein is CASSYSMGVKAYQVGELFF.

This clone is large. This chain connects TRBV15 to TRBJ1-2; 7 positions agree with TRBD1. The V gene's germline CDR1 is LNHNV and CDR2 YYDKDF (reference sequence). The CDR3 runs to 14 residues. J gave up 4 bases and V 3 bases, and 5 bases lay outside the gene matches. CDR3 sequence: CATSRHRDSYGYTF. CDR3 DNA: TGTGCCACCAGCAGGCACCGGGACAGCTATGGCTACACCTTC.

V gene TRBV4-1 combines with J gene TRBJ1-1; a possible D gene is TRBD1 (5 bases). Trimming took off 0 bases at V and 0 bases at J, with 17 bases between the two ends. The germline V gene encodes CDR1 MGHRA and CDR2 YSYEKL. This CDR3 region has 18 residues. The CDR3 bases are TGCGCCAGCAGCCAAGAGCGTGGGGGTTGGGATATGAACACTGAAGCTTTCTTT. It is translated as CASSQERGGWDMNTEAFF.

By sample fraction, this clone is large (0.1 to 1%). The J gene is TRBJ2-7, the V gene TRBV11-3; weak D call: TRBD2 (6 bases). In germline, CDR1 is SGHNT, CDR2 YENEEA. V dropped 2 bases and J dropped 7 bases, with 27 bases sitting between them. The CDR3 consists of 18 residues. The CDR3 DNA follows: TGTGCCAGCAGCTTACAGGGTGGATCTATATGGCGGGAAGGGGAGCAGTACTTC. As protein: CASSLQGGSIWREGEQYF.

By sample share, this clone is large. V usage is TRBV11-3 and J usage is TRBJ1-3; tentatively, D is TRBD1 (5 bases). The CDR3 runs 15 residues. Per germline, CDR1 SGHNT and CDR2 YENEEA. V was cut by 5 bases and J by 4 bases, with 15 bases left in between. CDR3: CASSTGITGGNTIYF. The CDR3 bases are TGTGCCAGCAGCACGGGCATTACAGGAGGAAACACCATATATTTT.

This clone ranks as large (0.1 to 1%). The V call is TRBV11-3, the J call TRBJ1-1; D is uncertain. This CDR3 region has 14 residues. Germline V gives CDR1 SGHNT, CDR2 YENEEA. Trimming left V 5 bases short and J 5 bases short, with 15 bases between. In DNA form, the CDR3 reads TGTGCCAGCAGCCCGGGTTATGGGGAGACTGAAGCTTTCTTT. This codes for CASSPGYGETEAFF.

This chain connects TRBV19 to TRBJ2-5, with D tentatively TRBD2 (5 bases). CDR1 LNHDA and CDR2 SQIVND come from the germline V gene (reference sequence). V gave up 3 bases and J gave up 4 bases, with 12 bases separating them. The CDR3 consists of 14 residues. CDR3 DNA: TGTGCCAGTAGTATCGAGGGAATGGGAGAGACCCAGTACTTC. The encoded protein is CASSIEGMGETQYF.

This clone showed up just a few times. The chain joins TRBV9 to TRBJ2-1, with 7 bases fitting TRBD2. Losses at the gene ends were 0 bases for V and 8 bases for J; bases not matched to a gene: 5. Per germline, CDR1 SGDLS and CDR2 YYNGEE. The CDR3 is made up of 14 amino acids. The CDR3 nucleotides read TGTGCCAGCAGCGTAGAGGGACTATTATATGAGCAGTTCTTC. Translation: CASSVEGLLYEQFF.

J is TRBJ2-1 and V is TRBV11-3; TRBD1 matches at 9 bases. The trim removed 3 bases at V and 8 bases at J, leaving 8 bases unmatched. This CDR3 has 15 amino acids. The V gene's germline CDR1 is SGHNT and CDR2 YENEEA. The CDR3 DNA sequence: TGTGCCAGCAGCTTCCCGGGACAGGGATTCGATGAGCAGTTCTTC. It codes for CASSFPGQGFDEQFF.

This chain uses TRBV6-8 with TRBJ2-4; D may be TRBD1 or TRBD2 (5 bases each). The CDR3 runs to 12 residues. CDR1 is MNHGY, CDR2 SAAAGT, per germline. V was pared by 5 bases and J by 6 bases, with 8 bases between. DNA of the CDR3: TGTGCCAGCAGTGATGGGGGAAACATTCAGTACTTC. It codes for CASSDGGNIQYF.

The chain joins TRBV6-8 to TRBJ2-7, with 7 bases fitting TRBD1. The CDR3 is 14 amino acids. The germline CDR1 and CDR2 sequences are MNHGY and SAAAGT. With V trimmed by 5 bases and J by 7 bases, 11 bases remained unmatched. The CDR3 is CASSPPDRRWEQYF. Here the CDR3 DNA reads TGTGCCAGCAGTCCACCGGACAGGCGGTGGGAGCAGTACTTC.

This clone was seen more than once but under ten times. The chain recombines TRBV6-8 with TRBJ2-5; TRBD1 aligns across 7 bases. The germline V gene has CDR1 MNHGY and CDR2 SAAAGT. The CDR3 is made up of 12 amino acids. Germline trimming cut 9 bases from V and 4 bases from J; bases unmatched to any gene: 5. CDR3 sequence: CASATGRETQYF. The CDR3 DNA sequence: TGTGCCAGTGCGACAGGGAGAGAGACCCAGTACTTC.

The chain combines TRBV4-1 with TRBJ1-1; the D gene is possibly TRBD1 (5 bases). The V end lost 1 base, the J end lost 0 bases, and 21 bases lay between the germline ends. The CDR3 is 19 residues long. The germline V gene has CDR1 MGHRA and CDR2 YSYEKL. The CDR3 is CASSQASGRGGRMNTEAFF. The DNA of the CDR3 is TGCGCCAGCAGCCAAGCCTCAGGGAGAGGAGGTAGAATGAACACTGAAGCTTTCTTT.

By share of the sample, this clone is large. CDR3 nucleotides: TGTGCCAGCAGCCCGTCGACCACCGGGGAGCTGTTTTTT. Protein product: CASSPSTTGELFF. V and J are TRBV9 and TRBJ2-2; the D is unclear. The V gene's germline CDR1 is SGDLS and CDR2 YYNGEE. Trimming removed 4 bases from V and 4 bases from J, with 8 bases in between. The CDR3 runs 13 residues.

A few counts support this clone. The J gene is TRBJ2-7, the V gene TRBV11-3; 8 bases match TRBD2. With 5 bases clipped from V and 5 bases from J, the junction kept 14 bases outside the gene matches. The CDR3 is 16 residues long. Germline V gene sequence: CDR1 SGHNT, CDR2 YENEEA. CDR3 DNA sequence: TGTGCCAGCAGCCCAAACAGCGGGAGTATCAGCGACGAGCAGTACTTC. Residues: CASSPNSGSISDEQYF. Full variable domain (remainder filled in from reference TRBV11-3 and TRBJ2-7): EAGVVQSPRYKIIEKKQPVAFWCNPISGHNTLYWYLQNLGQGPELLIRYENEEAVDDSQLPKDRFSAERLKGVDSTLKIQPAELGDSAVYLCASSPNSGSISDEQYFGPGTRLTVT.

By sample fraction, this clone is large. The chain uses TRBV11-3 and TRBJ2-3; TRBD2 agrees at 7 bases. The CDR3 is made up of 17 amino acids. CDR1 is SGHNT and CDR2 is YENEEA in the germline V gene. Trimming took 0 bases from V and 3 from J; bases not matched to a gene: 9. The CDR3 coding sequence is TGTGCCAGCAGCTTAGAGGCAGCGGGAACGGGAACAGATACGCAGTATTTT. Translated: CASSLEAAGTGTDTQYF.

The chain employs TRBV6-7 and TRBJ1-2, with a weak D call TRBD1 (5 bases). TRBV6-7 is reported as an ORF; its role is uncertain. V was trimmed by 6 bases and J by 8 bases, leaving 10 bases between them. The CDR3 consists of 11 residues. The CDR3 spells CASRTGGGYTF. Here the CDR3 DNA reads TGTGCCAGCAGAACAGGAGGAGGCTACACCTTC.

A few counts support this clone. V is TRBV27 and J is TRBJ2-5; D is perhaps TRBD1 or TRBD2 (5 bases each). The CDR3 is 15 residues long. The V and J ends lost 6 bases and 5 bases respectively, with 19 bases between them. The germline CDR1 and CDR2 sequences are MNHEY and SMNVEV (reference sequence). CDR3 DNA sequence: TGTGCCAGCAGAACAAATAGCCGGGACCGGGAGACCCAGTACTTC. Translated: CASRTNSRDRETQYF.

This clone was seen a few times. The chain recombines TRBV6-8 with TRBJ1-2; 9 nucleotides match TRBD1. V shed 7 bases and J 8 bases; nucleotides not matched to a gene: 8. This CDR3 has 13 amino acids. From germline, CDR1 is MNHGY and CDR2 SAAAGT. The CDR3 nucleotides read TGTGCCAGCACCTTAACAGGGGGCGGAGGCTACACCTTC. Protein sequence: CASTLTGGGGYTF.

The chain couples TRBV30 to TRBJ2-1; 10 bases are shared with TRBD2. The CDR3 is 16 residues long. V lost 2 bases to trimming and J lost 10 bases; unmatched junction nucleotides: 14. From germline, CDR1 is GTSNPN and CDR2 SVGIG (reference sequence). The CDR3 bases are TGTGCCTGGAGTCCCTTAGCGGGAGGAGACAAAAAAGAGCAGTTCTTC. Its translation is CAWSPLAGGDKKEQFF.